Below, one T cell receptor (beta chain) is given with its context. The V end was cut by 4 bases, the J end by 5 bases, with 14 bases between. The CDR3 loop spans 14 amino acids. CDR1 is MGHDK and CDR2 is SYGVNS in the germline V gene. The data were obtained in a study of blood T cell repertoires in COVID-19. Measured with immunoSEQ multiplex PCR; TCRdb has only the in-frame clones, and not every one. This table has 270,000 or so clones, roughly 90% appearing once. The sequence was obtained from a woman aged 30 to 39 with COVID-19, enrolled during active disease. The material sequenced was peripheral blood. V and J are TRBV25-1 and TRBJ2-5; perhaps TRBD2 as D (6 bases). CDR3 residues: CASSVRRAVETQYF. CDR3 coding DNA: TGTGCCAGCAGTGTTCGGAGGGCTGTGGAGACCCAGTACTTC.